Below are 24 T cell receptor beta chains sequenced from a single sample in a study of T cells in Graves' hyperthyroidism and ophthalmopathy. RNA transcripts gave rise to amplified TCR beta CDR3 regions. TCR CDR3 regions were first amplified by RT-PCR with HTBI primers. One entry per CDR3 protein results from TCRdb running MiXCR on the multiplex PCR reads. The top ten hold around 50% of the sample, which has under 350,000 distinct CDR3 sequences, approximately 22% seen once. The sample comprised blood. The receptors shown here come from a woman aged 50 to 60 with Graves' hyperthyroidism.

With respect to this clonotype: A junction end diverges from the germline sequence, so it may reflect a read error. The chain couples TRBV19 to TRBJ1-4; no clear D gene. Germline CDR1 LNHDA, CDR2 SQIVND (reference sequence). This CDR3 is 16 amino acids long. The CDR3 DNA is TGTGCCAGTAGTACGCTGGCAGCTCCAACTAATGAAAAACTGCTTTTT. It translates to CASSTLAAPTNEKLLF. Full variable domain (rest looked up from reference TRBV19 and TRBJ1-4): DGGITQSPKYLFRKEGQNVTLSCEQNLNHDAMYWYRQDPGQGLRLIYYSQIVNDFQKGDIAEGYSVSREKKESFPLTVTSAQKNPTAFYLCASSTLAAPTNEKLLFGSGTQLSVL.

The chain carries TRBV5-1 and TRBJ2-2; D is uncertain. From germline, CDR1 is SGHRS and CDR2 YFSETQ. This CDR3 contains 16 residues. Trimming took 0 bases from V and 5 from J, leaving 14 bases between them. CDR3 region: CASSLALDSQTGELFF. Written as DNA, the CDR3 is TGCGCCAGCAGCTTGGCCTTAGACTCACAGACCGGGGAGCTGTTTTTT.

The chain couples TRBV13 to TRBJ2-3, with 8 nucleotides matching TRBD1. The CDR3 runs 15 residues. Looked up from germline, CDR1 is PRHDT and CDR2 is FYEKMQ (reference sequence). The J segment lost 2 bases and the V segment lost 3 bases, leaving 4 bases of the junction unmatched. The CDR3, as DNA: TGTGCCAGCAGCTTGAGGGACAGGTACACAGATACGCAGTATTTT. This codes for CASSLRDRYTDTQYF.

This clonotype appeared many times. CDR3 loop: CASSHRDRGRNTQYF. In DNA form, the CDR3 reads TGTGCCAGCAGTCACCGGGACAGGGGACGGAATACGCAGTATTTT. The V gene is TRBV28, the J gene TRBJ2-3, with 10 bases fitting TRBD1. This CDR3 contains 15 residues. Losses at the gene ends were 5 bases for V and 7 bases for J; bases not matched to a gene: 9. Per the germline V gene, CDR1 is MDHEN and CDR2 is SYDVKM.

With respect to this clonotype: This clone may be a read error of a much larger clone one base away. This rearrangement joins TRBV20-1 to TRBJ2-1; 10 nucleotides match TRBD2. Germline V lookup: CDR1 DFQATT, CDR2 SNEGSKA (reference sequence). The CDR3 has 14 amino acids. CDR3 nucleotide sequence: TGCGGTGCTAGGCTAGCGGGAGTTTTGAATGAGCAGTTCTTC. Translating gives CGARLAGVLNEQFF.

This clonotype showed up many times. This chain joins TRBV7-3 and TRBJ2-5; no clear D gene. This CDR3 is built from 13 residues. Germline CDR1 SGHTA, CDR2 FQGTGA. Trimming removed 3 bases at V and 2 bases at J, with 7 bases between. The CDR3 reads CASSLGLQETQYF. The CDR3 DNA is TGTGCCAGCAGCTTGGGATTACAAGAGACCCAGTACTTC.

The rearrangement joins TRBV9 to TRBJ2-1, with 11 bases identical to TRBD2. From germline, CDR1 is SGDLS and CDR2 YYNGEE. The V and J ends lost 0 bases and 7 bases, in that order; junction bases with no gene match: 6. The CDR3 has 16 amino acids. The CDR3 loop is CASSVAVLAGENEQFF. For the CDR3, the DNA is TGTGCCAGCAGCGTAGCTGTACTAGCGGGAGAGAATGAGCAGTTCTTC.

The CDR3 DNA reads as TGTGCCTGGAGTTTCAGGGGCACAGATACGCAGTATTTT. It codes for CAWSFRGTDTQYF. V usage is TRBV30 and J usage is TRBJ2-3; D possibly corresponds to TRBD1 (5 bases). This CDR3 has 13 residues. V lost 2 bases to trimming and J lost 1 base, with 7 bases between them. CDR1 GTSNPN and CDR2 SVGIG come from the germline V gene (reference sequence).

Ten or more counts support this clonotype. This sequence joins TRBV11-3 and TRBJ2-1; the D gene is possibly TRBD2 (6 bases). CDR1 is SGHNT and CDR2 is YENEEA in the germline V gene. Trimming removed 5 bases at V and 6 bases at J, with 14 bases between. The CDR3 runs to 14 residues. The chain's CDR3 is CASSQGGAGNEQFF. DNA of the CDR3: TGTGCCAGCAGCCAAGGAGGGGCAGGCAATGAGCAGTTCTTC.

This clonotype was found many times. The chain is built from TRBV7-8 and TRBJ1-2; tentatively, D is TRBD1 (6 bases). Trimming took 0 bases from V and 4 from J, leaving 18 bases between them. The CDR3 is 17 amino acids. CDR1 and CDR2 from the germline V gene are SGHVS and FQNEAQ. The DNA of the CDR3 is TGTGCCAGCAGCTTAGCCAGGACAGCTCCTACCCGCTATGGCTACACCTTC. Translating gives CASSLARTAPTRYGYTF. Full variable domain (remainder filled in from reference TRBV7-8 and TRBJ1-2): GAGVSQSPRYKVAKRGQDVALRCDPISGHVSLFWYQQALGQGPEFLTYFQNEAQLDKSGLPSDRFFAERPEGSVSTLKIQRTQQEDSAVYLCASSLARTAPTRYGYTFGSGTRLTVV.

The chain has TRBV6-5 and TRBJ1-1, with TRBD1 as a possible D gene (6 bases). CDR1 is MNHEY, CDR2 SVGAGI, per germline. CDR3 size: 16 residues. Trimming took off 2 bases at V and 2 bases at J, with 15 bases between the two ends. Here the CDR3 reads CASSYQVGQINTEAFF. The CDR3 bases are TGTGCCAGCAGTTACCAAGTCGGACAGATTAACACTGAAGCTTTCTTT.

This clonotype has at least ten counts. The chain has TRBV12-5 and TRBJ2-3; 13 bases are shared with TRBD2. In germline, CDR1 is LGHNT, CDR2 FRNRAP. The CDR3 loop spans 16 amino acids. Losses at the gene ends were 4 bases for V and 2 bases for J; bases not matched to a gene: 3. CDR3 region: CASGSGLAGATDTQYF. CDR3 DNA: TGTGCTAGTGGTTCCGGACTAGCGGGGGCCACAGATACGCAGTATTTT. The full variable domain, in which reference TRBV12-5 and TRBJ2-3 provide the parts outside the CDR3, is DARVTQTPRHKVTEMGQEVTMRCQPILGHNTVFWYRQTMMQGLELLAYFRNRAPLDDSGMPKDRFSAEMPDATLATLKIQPSEPRDSAVYFCASGSGLAGATDTQYFGPGTRLTVL.

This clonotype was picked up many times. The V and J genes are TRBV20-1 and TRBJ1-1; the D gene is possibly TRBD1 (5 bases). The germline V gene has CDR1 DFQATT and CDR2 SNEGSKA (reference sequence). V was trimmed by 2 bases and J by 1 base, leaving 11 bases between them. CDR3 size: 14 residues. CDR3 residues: CSARPGLQNTEAFF. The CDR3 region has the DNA TGCAGTGCTAGACCGGGACTTCAGAACACTGAAGCTTTCTTT.

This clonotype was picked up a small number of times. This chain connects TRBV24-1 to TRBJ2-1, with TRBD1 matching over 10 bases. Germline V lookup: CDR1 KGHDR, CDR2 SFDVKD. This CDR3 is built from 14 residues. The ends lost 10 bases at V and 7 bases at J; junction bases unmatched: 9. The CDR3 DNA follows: TGTGCCACAGGAAGGACAGGGGGTTTTAATGAGCAGTTCTTC. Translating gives CATGRTGGFNEQFF.

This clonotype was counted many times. Here the CDR3 reads CASSLSGAGQPQHF. The CDR3 nucleotides are TGTGCCAGCAGTTTATCCGGGGCAGGTCAGCCCCAGCATTTT. The chain couples TRBV28 to TRBJ1-5; possible D gene TRBD1, 5 bases. CDR3 length equals 14 residues. Germline loops: CDR1 MDHEN, CDR2 SYDVKM. Trimming took off 1 base at V and 6 bases at J, with 10 bases between the two ends. Supplemented by reference TRBV28 and TRBJ1-5, the full variable domain reads DVKVTQSSRYLVKRTGEKVFLECVQDMDHENMFWYRQDPGLGLRLIYFSYDVKMKEKGDIPEGYSVSREKKERFSLILESASTNQTSMYLCASSLSGAGQPQHFGDGTRLSIL.

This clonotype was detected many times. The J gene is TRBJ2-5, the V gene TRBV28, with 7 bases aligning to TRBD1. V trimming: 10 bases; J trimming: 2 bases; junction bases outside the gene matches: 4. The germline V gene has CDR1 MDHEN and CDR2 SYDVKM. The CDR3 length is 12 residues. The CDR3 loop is CATEGQQETQYF. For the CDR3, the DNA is TGTGCCACCGAGGGACAGCAAGAGACCCAGTACTTC.

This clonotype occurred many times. The CDR3 protein is CASSYSRQNTDTQYF. The CDR3 coding sequence is TGTGCCAGCAGTTACTCGCGACAGAACACAGATACGCAGTATTTT. The rearrangement joins TRBV6-2 or TRBV6-3 to TRBJ2-3, with a tentative D call TRBD1 (5 bases). The ends were cut back, 0 bases at V and 2 bases at J, with 9 bases in the middle. The CDR3 totals 15 residues. The germline V gene has CDR1 MNHEY and CDR2 SVGEGT.

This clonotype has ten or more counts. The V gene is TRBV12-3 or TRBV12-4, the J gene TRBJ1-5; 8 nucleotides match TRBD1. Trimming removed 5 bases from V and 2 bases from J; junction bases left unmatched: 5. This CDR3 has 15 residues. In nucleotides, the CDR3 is TGTGCCAGCAGTCCATTGGACAGGGGCAATCAGCCCCAGCATTTT. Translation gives CASSPLDRGNQPQHF.

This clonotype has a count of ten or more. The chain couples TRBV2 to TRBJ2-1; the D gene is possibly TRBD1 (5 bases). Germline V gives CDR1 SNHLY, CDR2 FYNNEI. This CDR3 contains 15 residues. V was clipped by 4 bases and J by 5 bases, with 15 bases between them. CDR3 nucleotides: TGTGCCAGCAGTGTACAGGCCCTTCGGGACAATGAGCAGTTCTTC. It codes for CASSVQALRDNEQFF.

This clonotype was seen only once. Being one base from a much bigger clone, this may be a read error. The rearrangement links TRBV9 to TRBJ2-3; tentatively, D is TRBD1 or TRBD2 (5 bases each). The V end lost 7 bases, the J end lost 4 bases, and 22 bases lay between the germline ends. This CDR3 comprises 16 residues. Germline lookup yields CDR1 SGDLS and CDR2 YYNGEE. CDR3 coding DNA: TGTGCCAGCTCACCAACCGGGACCCCGAGCGCAGATACGCAGTATTTT. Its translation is CASSPTGTPSADTQYF.

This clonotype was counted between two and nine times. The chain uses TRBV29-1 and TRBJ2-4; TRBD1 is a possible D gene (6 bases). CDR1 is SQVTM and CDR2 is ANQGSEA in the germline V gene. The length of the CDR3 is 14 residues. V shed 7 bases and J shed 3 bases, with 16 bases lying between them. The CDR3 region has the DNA TGCAGCGCCCATGAACAGGGTGGCAAAAACATTCAGTACTTC. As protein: CSAHEQGGKNIQYF.

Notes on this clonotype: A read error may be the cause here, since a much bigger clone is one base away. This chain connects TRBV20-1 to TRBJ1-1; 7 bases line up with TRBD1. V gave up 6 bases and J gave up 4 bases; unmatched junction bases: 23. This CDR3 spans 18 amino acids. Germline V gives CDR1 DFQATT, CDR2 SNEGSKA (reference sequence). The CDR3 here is CSARKGQALRPAGTEAFF. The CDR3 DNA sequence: TGCAGTGCCAGAAAAGGACAGGCGCTTAGACCGGCCGGCACTGAAGCTTTCTTT.

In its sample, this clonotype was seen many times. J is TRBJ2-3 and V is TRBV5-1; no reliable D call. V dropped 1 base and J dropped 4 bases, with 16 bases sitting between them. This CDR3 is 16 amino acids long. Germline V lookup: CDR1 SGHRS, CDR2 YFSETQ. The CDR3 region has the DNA TGCGCCAGCAGCTTGAACCTACAAATTGGCGCAGATACGCAGTATTTT. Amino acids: CASSLNLQIGADTQYF.

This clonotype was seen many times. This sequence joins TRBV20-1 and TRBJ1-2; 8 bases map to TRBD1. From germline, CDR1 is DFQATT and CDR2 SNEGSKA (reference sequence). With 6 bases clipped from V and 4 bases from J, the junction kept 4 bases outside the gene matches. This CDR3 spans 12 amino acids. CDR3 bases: TGCAGTGCGAACGACAGGGGCTATGGCTACACCTTC. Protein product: CSANDRGYGYTF.